This T cell receptor beta chain was recovered during a study of brain metastases from non-small cell lung cancer. Here immunoSEQ multiplex PCR was the method, and the copy in TCRdb shows in-frame clones only, minus some. The sample records a few thousand clones, 65% to 85% being singletons. CDR3 length: 14 amino acids. V shed 4 bases and J 4 bases; nucleotides not matched to a gene: 6. In germline, CDR1 is SGHAT, CDR2 FQDESV (reference sequence). This receptor was identified in a donor over 35 with non-small cell lung cancer. The V gene is TRBV11-1, the J gene TRBJ1-2; TRBD1 matches 7 bases. The sample taken for sequencing was tumor-adjacent normal tissue. CDR3 bases: TGTGCCAGCAGCTCGACAGGGCCCATCTATGGCTACACCTTC. Its translation: CASSSTGPIYGYTF.